Below, one T cell receptor (beta chain) is given with its context. These data are taken from a study of blood T cell repertoires in COVID-19. Whole-study context: Whether acute or convalescent, the COVID-19 samples came from the United States, Italy and Spain. Sample material is recorded as cDNA or gDNA derived from T cells, B-cell-depleted T cells, or PBMCs.

Authors' processing steps: Amplification from reference gene primers served as the basis for estimated nucleated cell counts. Clones were read by immunoSEQ multiplex PCR, and TCRdb kept only the in-frame ones, dropping some. The V and J calls and clone size are taken from that table; D and trimming were inferred from the DNA. The sample carries 200,000 to 300,000 clones, 88% recorded once. The germline gives CDR1 SGHTA, CDR2 FQGNSA. There are 16 residues in the CDR3. Between the trimmed V and J ends, which lost 6 bases and 5 bases, there was a span of 22 bases. This TCR was sampled from a human donor in a cohort sampled during active COVID-19. The sample comprised peripheral blood. The chain couples TRBV7-2 to TRBJ1-2; weak D call: TRBD1 (5 bases). The chain's CDR3 is CASSQHTLDRLYGYTF. The DNA of the CDR3 is TGTGCCAGCAGTCAACACACCCTCGACAGACTTTATGGCTACACCTTC.